Listed here is a single T cell receptor beta chain. This sample is part of a study of blood T cell repertoires in COVID-19. Germline values: CDR1 SGHRS, CDR2 YFSETQ. This CDR3 region has 14 residues. Trimming cost V 0 bases and J 5 bases, with 11 bases left between them. Clones were read by immunoSEQ multiplex PCR, and TCRdb kept only the in-frame ones, dropping some. This sample carries under 200,000 clones, around nine tenths of them seen once, and the ten largest clones take about a tenth. The sequenced material came from peripheral blood. The sequence came from a woman in her 70s with COVID-19, enrolled during active disease. The V call is TRBV5-1, the J call TRBJ1-2, with D possibly being TRBD1 (6 bases). The CDR3 DNA reads as TGCGCCAGCAGCTTGGGGGGGCGCGAATATGGCTACACCTTC. It yields the protein CASSLGGREYGYTF.